Listed here are 19 T cell receptor beta chains from one sample, sequenced in a study of blood T cell repertoires in COVID-19. TCRdb's table, derived via immunoSEQ multiplex PCR, lists solely in-frame clones and lacks some. In the table there are roughly 290,000 clones, around 87% of which are singletons. Material for sequencing was peripheral blood. Every receptor here comes from a woman between 25 and 40 years old who had recovered from COVID-19.

A single count supports this clone. CDR3 in DNA: TGTGCCAGTAGTATAGACGCGAACAGGGGACCTGAAGCTTTCTTT. This translates into CASSIDANRGPEAFF. V is TRBV19 and J is TRBJ1-1, with TRBD1 matching over 7 bases. V lost 0 bases and J lost 6; bases outside the gene matches: 7. This CDR3 is 15 amino acids long. Germline assignment: CDR1 LNHDA and CDR2 SQIVND (reference sequence).

V usage is TRBV6-5 and J usage is TRBJ1-5, with 10 bases aligning to TRBD1. This CDR3 region has 15 residues. The germline gives CDR1 MNHEY, CDR2 SVGAGI. V gave up 2 bases and J gave up 7 bases; unmatched junction bases: 5. CDR3 region: CASSYRQGARQPQHF. The CDR3 DNA sequence: TGTGCCAGCAGTTACCGACAGGGGGCAAGGCAGCCCCAGCATTTT.

The V and J genes are TRBV29-1 and TRBJ1-1; D gene ambiguous. The CDR3 contains 11 residues. The germline gives CDR1 SQVTM, CDR2 ANQGSEA. Trimming left V 5 bases short and J 1 base short, with 5 bases between. The CDR3 region is CSVSWNTEAFF. Here the CDR3 DNA reads TGCAGCGTTTCCTGGAACACTGAAGCTTTCTTT. Combining the CDR3 with reference TRBV29-1 and TRBJ1-1 gives the whole variable domain SAVISQKPSRDICQRGTSLTIQCQVDSQVTMMFWYRQQPGQSLTLIATANQGSEATYESGFVIDKFPISRPNLTFSTLTVSNMSPEDSSIYLCSVSWNTEAFFGQGTRLTVV.

The chain couples TRBV19 to TRBJ2-1; D is uncertain. The germline V gene encodes CDR1 LNHDA and CDR2 SQIVND (reference sequence). This CDR3 has 11 amino acids. V was pared by 8 bases and J by 7 bases, with 9 bases between. The CDR3: CASYTENEQFF. DNA of the CDR3: TGTGCCAGTTACACGGAGAATGAGCAGTTCTTC.

The chain combines TRBV2 with TRBJ1-6, with 8 nucleotides matching TRBD1. Germline CDR1 SNHLY, CDR2 FYNNEI. The CDR3 spans 18 residues. Germline trimming cut 0 bases from V and 7 bases from J; bases unmatched to any gene: 11. The CDR3 DNA sequence: TGTGCCAGCAGTGAAGCCAGGGGGCTACAGAGGGTAAATTCACCCCTCCACTTT. Encoded protein: CASSEARGLQRVNSPLHF.

The V and J genes are TRBV6-6 and TRBJ1-4; the D gene is possibly TRBD1 (5 bases). Trimming shortened V by 6 bases and J by 8 bases, and 13 bases separated the two germline ends. Germline V lookup: CDR1 MNHNY, CDR2 SVGAGI (reference sequence). The CDR3 extends over 13 amino acids. CDR3 loop: CASSLRRDEKLFF. Here the CDR3 DNA reads TGTGCCAGCAGCCTAAGGAGGGACGAAAAACTGTTTTTT.

The chain joins TRBV6-1 to TRBJ2-7; D is unclear. V was pared by 1 base and J by 4 bases, with 14 bases between. Germline-derived CDR1 and CDR2 are MNHNS and SASEGT. The CDR3 consists of 15 residues. CDR3 in DNA: TGTGCCAGCAGTGAAGGCACTATCCCCACATACGAGCAGTACTTC. Translation gives CASSEGTIPTYEQYF.

The V gene is TRBV20-1, the J gene TRBJ1-5; D gene uncertain. Germline V lookup: CDR1 DFQATT, CDR2 SNEGSKA (reference sequence). Between the trimmed V and J ends, which lost 3 bases and 1 base, there was a span of 10 bases. CDR3 length equals 14 residues. The CDR3 reads CSASPGESNQPQHF. The CDR3 DNA sequence: TGCAGTGCTAGTCCCGGGGAGAGCAATCAGCCCCAGCATTTT.

V and J are TRBV4-3 and TRBJ1-3; tentatively, D is TRBD1 (5 bases). With 3 bases removed from V and 8 bases from J, the gap between germline ends came to 23 bases. CDR3 size: 17 residues. CDR1 LGHNA and CDR2 YSLEER come from the germline V gene. Written as DNA, the CDR3 is TGCGCCAGCAGCCAGGGGACCGGGACTCAACCCTCTGACACCATATATTTT. The encoded protein is CASSQGTGTQPSDTIYF.

The CDR3 sequence is CASSLAVSNYGYTF. CDR3 in DNA: TGTGCCAGCAGCTTGGCGGTTTCTAACTATGGCTACACCTTC. The chain uses TRBV5-4 and TRBJ1-2, with D unclear. Germline CDR1 is SGHNT and CDR2 is YYREEE (reference sequence). V gave up 0 bases and J gave up 0 bases, with 6 bases separating them. CDR3 length: 14 residues.

V gene TRBV4-1 combines with J gene TRBJ2-7, with 7 bases fitting TRBD2. Germline-derived CDR1 and CDR2 are MGHRA and YSYEKL. The ends lost 1 base at V and 6 bases at J; junction bases unmatched: 9. This CDR3 region has 15 residues. The CDR3 DNA sequence: TGCGCCAGCAGCCAAGGTGGCGGGGGAGGATTCGAGCAGTACTTC. Its protein is CASSQGGGGGFEQYF.

This clone showed up just a few times. Other DNA sequences in this sample translate to the same CDR3. The V gene is TRBV12-3 or TRBV12-4, the J gene TRBJ1-5, with a possible D match to TRBD1 (5 bases). The CDR3 loop spans 13 amino acids. V dropped 6 bases and J dropped 5 bases, with 11 bases sitting between them. CDR3 residues: CASSLAGDQPQHF. As DNA, the CDR3 is TGTGCCAGCAGCCTCGCGGGGGATCAGCCCCAGCATTTT.

This chain links TRBV10-2 with TRBJ1-1; no definite D call. CDR1 is WSHSY and CDR2 is SAAADI in the germline V gene. Trimming took 6 bases from V and 0 from J, leaving 5 bases between them. The CDR3 consists of 12 residues. In DNA, the CDR3 is TGCGCCAGCAGAGACATGAACACTGAAGCTTTCTTT. Translating gives CASRDMNTEAFF.

The V and J genes are TRBV6-2 or TRBV6-3 and TRBJ2-2; D call uncertain. V lost 4 bases and J 6 bases, leaving 6 bases between the germline ends. CDR1 is MNHEY and CDR2 is SVGEGT in the germline V gene. The CDR3 consists of 12 residues. CDR3 nucleotides: TGTGCCAGCAGTTCGTATCCCGGGGAGCTGTTTTTT. Its translation is CASSSYPGELFF.

This clone has only one observation. The chain combines TRBV5-6 with TRBJ2-1; no reliable D call. Trimming removed 0 bases from V and 4 bases from J, with 8 bases in between. The length of the CDR3 is 14 residues. Germline V gene data show CDR1 as SGHDT and CDR2 as YYEEEE. The CDR3 sequence is CASSLGHEYNEQFF. Written as DNA, the CDR3 is TGTGCCAGCAGCTTGGGACATGAGTACAATGAGCAGTTCTTC.

The chain couples TRBV27 to TRBJ2-7; the match to TRBD2 covers 7 bases. The CDR3 has 13 residues. Germline CDR1 and CDR2: MNHEY and SMNVEV (reference sequence). V shed 3 bases and J 3 bases; nucleotides not matched to a gene: 2. The CDR3, as DNA: TGTGCCAGCAGTTTGCGGGGGATCTACGAGCAGTACTTC. Residues: CASSLRGIYEQYF.

The chain recombines TRBV11-1 with TRBJ1-1; no clear D. V was cut by 5 bases and J by 9 bases, with 13 bases left in between. The CDR3 loop spans 12 amino acids. Germline values: CDR1 SGHAT, CDR2 FQDESV (reference sequence). The CDR3 nucleotides are TGTGCCAGCAGCCGCGGGGAAGCCCAAGCTTTCTTT. Protein sequence: CASSRGEAQAFF. Complete variable domain (other parts from reference TRBV11-1 and TRBJ1-1): EAEVAQSPRYKITEKSQAVAFWCDPISGHATLYWYRQILGQGPELLVQFQDESVVDDSQLPKDRFSAERLKGVDSTLKIQPAELGDSAMYLCASSRGEAQAFFGQGTRLTVV.

The gene calls are TRBV5-1 and TRBJ1-1, with TRBD1 matching over 7 bases. Per the germline V gene, CDR1 is SGHRS and CDR2 is YFSETQ. This CDR3 spans 15 amino acids. V lost 3 bases to trimming and J lost 3 bases; unmatched junction nucleotides: 8. In nucleotides, the CDR3 is TGCGCCAGCAGCTCCAGACAGGGAGGTTACACTGAAGCTTTCTTT. Its translation: CASSSRQGGYTEAFF.

V gene TRBV9 combines with J gene TRBJ2-3; D uncertain. From germline, CDR1 is SGDLS and CDR2 YYNGEE. This CDR3 contains 13 residues. V shed 0 bases and J shed 7 bases, with 9 bases lying between them. CDR3 sequence reads: CASSVEPVNTQYF. The CDR3 DNA follows: TGTGCCAGCAGCGTAGAACCGGTAAATACGCAGTATTTT.